This is a list of T cell receptor beta chains from one sample in a study of shared clonotypes between healthy human individuals. Sequencing was performed with immunoSEQ multiplex PCR; in TCRdb, only in-frame clones are kept and a portion is missing. This table holds about 2 million clones, roughly 94% found once. The sequencing sample was made of naive CD4+ T cells sorted from blood. The receptor set was obtained from a man aged 18 to 30 in good health. CDR3s include the opening cysteine and the closing phenylalanine or tryptophan. The D gene is left open where the match is weak. Expanded clones get a size class; other rows say once, few or many, or leave the size out.

V,D,J,size,DNA,CDR3
TRBV30,.,TRBJ2-7,.,TGTGCCTGTCGCACCTTCTACGAGCAGTACTTC,CACRTFYEQYF
TRBV5-1,.,TRBJ2-5,.,TGCGCCAGCAGCCCTGGACGGGAACGAGGGACCCAGTACTTC,CASSPGRERGTQYF
TRBV7-2,TRBD1,TRBJ2-2,.,TGTGCCAGCAGCCTACTGACAGGGGTAAACACCGGGGAGCTGTTTTTT,CASSLLTGVNTGELFF
TRBV6-6,.,TRBJ2-2,.,TGTGCCAGCAGTTATTGGACAGCTGGTCCCGGGGAGCTGTTTTTT,CASSYWTAGPGELFF
TRBV10-3,.,TRBJ2-5,.,TGTGCCATCAGTCCCTGGGCAGGCCTATTGCAAGAGACCCAGTACTTC,CAISPWAGLLQETQYF
TRBV28,.,TRBJ2-7,.,TGTGCCAGCAGCTCCAGGGTGCGGGAGCAGTACTTC,CASSSRVREQYF
TRBV2,.,TRBJ2-2,once,TGTGCCAGCAACTCACAGGGCTTTACCGGGGAGCTGTTTTTT,CASNSQGFTGELFF
TRBV10-2,TRBD2,TRBJ2-2,.,TGCGCCAGCAGTGAGTCGGGACTAGCGACACCGAACACCGGGGAGCTGTTTTTT,CASSESGLATPNTGELFF
TRBV6-5,TRBD1,TRBJ2-1,.,TGTGCCAGCAGTGTCGACAGGGTAGGGTACAATGAGCAGTTCTTC,CASSVDRVGYNEQFF
TRBV4-3,TRBD1,TRBJ2-3,.,TGCGCCAGCAGCCGAGGACAGGGGGCAAGCACAGATACGCAGTATTTT,CASSRGQGASTDTQYF
TRBV2,.,TRBJ2-7,.,TGTGCCAGCAGTCTAGAATGGCGCGAGCAGTACTTC,CASSLEWREQYF
TRBV2,.,TRBJ1-6,.,TGTGCCAGCAGTCCCCGGTTACAGAGCTCACCCCTCCACTTT,CASSPRLQSSPLHF